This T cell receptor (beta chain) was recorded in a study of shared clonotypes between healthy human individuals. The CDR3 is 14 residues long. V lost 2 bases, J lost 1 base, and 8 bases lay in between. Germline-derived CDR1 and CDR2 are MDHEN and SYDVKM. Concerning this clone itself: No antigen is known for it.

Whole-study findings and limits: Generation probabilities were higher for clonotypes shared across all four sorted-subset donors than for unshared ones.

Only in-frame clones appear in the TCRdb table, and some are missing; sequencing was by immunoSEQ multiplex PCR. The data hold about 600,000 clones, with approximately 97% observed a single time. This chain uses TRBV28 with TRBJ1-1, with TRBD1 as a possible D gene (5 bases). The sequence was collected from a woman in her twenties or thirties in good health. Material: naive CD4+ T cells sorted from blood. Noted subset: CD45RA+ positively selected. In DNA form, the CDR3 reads TGTGCCAGCAGTTTAGGACACCCGAACACTGAAGCTTTCTTT. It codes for CASSLGHPNTEAFF.